Following are 24 T cell receptor beta chains from one sample sequenced in a study of CD8+ T cells in alopecia areata. cDNA serving as the sequencing template came from extracted, reverse transcribed RNA. TCRdb's table, derived via immunoSEQ multiplex PCR, lists solely in-frame clones and lacks some. This sample shows more than 250,000 clones and no singletons; 0.9% to 1.5% rests with the ten largest. The authors sorted pooled cutaneous lymph node cells using CD4, CD8alpha, NKG2D, NKG2ACE and other markers. Specimen: CD4+ T cells sorted from a lymph node. These receptor sequences come from a C3H/HeJ mouse with alopecia areata. Mouse strain MHC haplotype: H2-k.

This clone was picked up a small number of times. Genes and germline are mouse. The CDR3 end lies 4 residues beyond the end of the read and is filled in from the germline J gene. The sample has other DNA sequences that encode this CDR3 too. The genes are TRBV13-2 and TRBJ2-7; 11 bases fit TRBD2. The trim removed 5 bases at V and 3 bases at J, leaving 1 base unmatched. The CDR3 has 13 residues. Germline lookup yields CDR1 NNHNN and CDR2 SYGAGS (reference sequence). The part of the CDR3 DNA that was read is TGTGCCAGCGGGGGGACTGGGGGCTAT. Protein product: CASGGTGGY. The complete CDR3 reads CASGGTGGYEQYF.

This clone was recorded many times. Mouse gene names apply. The read terminates 4 residues ahead of where the CDR3 ends, so the germline J gene completes it. This chain connects TRBV12-1 to TRBJ1-2; 9 bases align to TRBD1. The V and J ends lost 0 bases and 2 bases, in that order; junction bases with no gene match: 3. Germline lookup yields CDR1 SGHSN and CDR2 HYEKVE. This CDR3 comprises 15 residues. CDR3 residues: CASSLVGQGNSDYTF. The DNA read from the CDR3 is TGTGCCAGCTCTCTCGTTGGACAGGGGAACTCC.

There are a few counts of this clone. Gene names follow the mouse nomenclature. The CDR3 goes on 4 residues after the read ends, and that part is filled in from the germline J gene. The chain uses TRBV14 and TRBJ2-7, with D possibly TRBD1 on 5 matching bases. The CDR3 has 13 residues. Germline CDR1 reads SGHDT; CDR2 reads FRDEAV. The CDR3 region is CASSPPDRYEQYF. Incomplete CDR3 DNA: TGTGCCAGCAGCCCTCCCGACAGATAT.

In this sample, this clone turned up a few times. Mouse germline and gene names are used. The CDR3 end lies 4 residues beyond the end of the read and is filled in from the germline J gene. The same CDR3 also results from other DNA sequences found in this sample. The chain employs TRBV19 and TRBJ2-2; 8 nucleotides align to TRBD1. Germline V lookup: CDR1 FNHDT, CDR2 SITEND (reference sequence). The CDR3 loop spans 15 amino acids. The trim removed 5 bases at V and 0 bases at J, leaving 3 bases unmatched. The sequenced part of the CDR3 DNA is TGTGCCAGCAGCCGACAGGGGTCAAACACCGGG. It codes for CASSRQGSNTG. The whole CDR3 region reads CASSRQGSNTGQLYF.

This clone occurred a few times. These gene names are mouse names. The read finishes 4 residues shy of the CDR3 end, and the germline J gene is used to complete it. This sequence joins TRBV1 and TRBJ2-1, with 9 bases lining up with TRBD2. CDR1 is NSQYPW, CDR2 LRSPGD, per germline (reference sequence). V was pared by 4 bases and J by 1 base, with 2 bases of the junction left unmatched. CDR3 size: 15 residues. The CDR3 sequence: CTCSGDWANYAEQFF. The CDR3 bases that were read are TGCACCTGCAGTGGGGACTGGGCGAACTATGCT.

This clone was found a few times. Germline and genes here are mouse. The sequenced fragment ends 3 residues before the CDR3 boundary, so the rest is inferred from the germline J gene. This chain joins TRBV31 and TRBJ1-6, with D tentatively TRBD1 (6 bases). TRBJ1-6 is marked as an open reading frame, function uncertain. From germline, CDR1 is GKSSPN and CDR2 SITVG. The ends were cut back, 0 bases at V and 5 bases at J, with 11 bases in the middle. The CDR3 runs 15 residues. The CDR3 bases that were read are TGTGCCTGGAGTCTACTCGGGACAAATAATTCGCCC. It translates to CAWSLLGTNNSP. The CDR3 reads in full as CAWSLLGTNNSPLYF.

Details on this clone: Mouse gene names and germline throughout. The read falls 4 residues short of the CDR3 end, and the missing part is taken from the germline J gene. The chain couples TRBV19 to TRBJ2-3; D ambiguous. The germline V gene encodes CDR1 FNHDT and CDR2 SITEND (reference sequence). V was shortened by 3 bases and J by 0 bases, with 8 bases between the two germline ends. The CDR3 extends over 14 amino acids. The CDR3 sequence: CASSNKGSAETLYF. The part of the CDR3 DNA that was read is TGTGCCAGCAGTAATAAGGGTAGTGCAGAA.

For this clone: All gene names here are mouse names. The sequenced fragment ends 4 residues before the CDR3 boundary, so the rest is inferred from the germline J gene. The V and J genes are TRBV12-1 and TRBJ2-5; 8 bases line up with TRBD2. This CDR3 is built from 15 residues. CDR1 and CDR2 from the germline V gene are SGHSN and HYEKVE. Trimming cost V 0 bases and J 2 bases; bases outside gene matches: 3. The part of the CDR3 DNA that was read is TGTGCCAGCTCTCTCACACTGGGGGCCCAAGAC. As protein: CASSLTLGAQD. The entire CDR3 is CASSLTLGAQDTQYF. The variable domain in full, completed from reference TRBV12-1 and TRBJ2-5, reads DSGVVQSPRHIIKEKGGRSVLTCIPISGHSNVVWYQQTLGKELKFLIQHYEKVERDKGFLPSRFSVQQFDDYHSEMNMSALELEDSAMYFCASSLTLGAQDTQYFGPGTRLLVL.

This clone came up a few times. Gene names denote mouse genes. The read ends 4 residues before the CDR3 terminus; that terminus is restored from the germline J gene. The sample has other DNA sequences that encode this CDR3 too. The chain recombines TRBV5 with TRBJ1-1; TRBD1 aligns across 8 bases. J was trimmed by 2 bases and V by 3 bases; bases with no gene match: 2. The CDR3 has 14 amino acids. Germline V lookup: CDR1 LGHNA, CDR2 YNLKQL (reference sequence). CDR3 bases read: TGTGCCAGCAGCCACCCAGGGGGCAACACA. It codes for CASSHPGGNT. The full CDR3 is CASSHPGGNTEVFF.

This clone appeared a few times. Gene and germline names: mouse. The read comes to an end 4 residues before the CDR3 does, leaving the germline J gene to fill in the end. This chain links TRBV5 with TRBJ1-1; tentative D call: TRBD1 (6 bases). The CDR3 length is 15 residues. The germline CDR1 and CDR2 sequences are LGHNA and YNLKQL (reference sequence). Incomplete CDR3 DNA: TGTGCCAGCAGCCCGGACTGGGGGGGCGCGGGA. Translating gives CASSPDWGGAG. The whole CDR3 protein is CASSPDWGGAGEVFF.

This clone occurred a few times. Mouse gene names apply. The CDR3 DNA, read in part, is TGTGCCAGCAGTGCCCGCCGGGACAGTAGTGCAGAA. The encoded protein is CASSARRDSSAE. In full, the CDR3 is CASSARRDSSAETLYF. The genes are TRBV13-1 and TRBJ2-3; TRBD1 matches at 7 bases. Coverage ceases 4 residues before the CDR3 finishes, and the germline J gene fills in the end. V trimming: 3 bases; J trimming: 0 bases; junction bases outside the gene matches: 7. CDR3 size: 16 residues. Germline V lookup: CDR1 NSHNY, CDR2 SYGAGN.

The sample holds a few counts of this clone. Genes here carry mouse names. The CDR3 here is CASSDIRGDNYAEQFF. The DNA read from the CDR3 is TGTGCCAGCAGTGACATCAGGGGAGATAACTATGCT. The chain has TRBV13-1 and TRBJ2-1, with D possibly matching TRBD1 (6 bases). The observed sequence ends 4 residues before the CDR3 terminus, with the missing tail filled in from the germline J gene. The CDR3 contains 16 residues. Per germline, CDR1 NSHNY and CDR2 SYGAGN. V lost 2 bases and J 0 bases, leaving 12 bases between the germline ends.

This clone was recorded a few times. The genes and germline here are from mouse. The CDR3 end is not reached by the read, which stops 4 residues before it; the germline J gene fills it in. The genes are TRBV13-2 and TRBJ2-1; possibly TRBD1 for D (6 bases). V was clipped by 6 bases and J by 3 bases, with 10 bases between them. The germline V gene encodes CDR1 NNHNN and CDR2 SYGAGS (reference sequence). This CDR3 is built from 13 residues. The CDR3 protein is CASEAGVYAEQFF. The sequenced CDR3 bases are TGTGCCAGCGAGGCAGGGGTCTATGCT.

This clone was observed a few times. Gene names are the mouse ones. The CDR3 end lies 4 residues beyond the end of the read and is filled in from the germline J gene. The same CDR3 arises from other DNA sequences in this sample as well. The chain has TRBV13-1 and TRBJ2-1, with D perhaps TRBD2 (6 bases). The ends were cut back, 1 base at V and 2 bases at J, with 10 bases in the middle. The germline V gene encodes CDR1 NSHNY and CDR2 SYGAGN. CDR3 length equals 15 residues. The CDR3 DNA, read in part, is TGTGCCAGCAGTGATCCCTGGGGAGACTATGCT. It specifies CASSDPWGDYA. The entire CDR3 is CASSDPWGDYAEQFF.

With regard to this clone: Gene names are mouse gene names. The CDR3 extends 4 residues past the end of the read, so its final part is completed from the germline J gene. Other DNA sequences within the sample encode an identical CDR3. This chain joins TRBV5 and TRBJ2-5, with 9 bases matching TRBD1. The germline V gene encodes CDR1 LGHNA and CDR2 YNLKQL (reference sequence). This CDR3 comprises 15 residues. CDR3 sequence: CASSQEGQGGDTQYF. The covered CDR3 bases are TGTGCCAGCAGCCAAGAGGGACAGGGAGGAGAC.

This clone was observed a handful of times. The gene symbols are mouse symbols. Read coverage stops 4 residues before the CDR3 terminus; the germline J gene supplies the remainder. Other nucleotide sequences in the sample specify the same CDR3. The rearrangement links TRBV19 to TRBJ2-2; D possibly corresponds to TRBD2 (6 bases). Trimming took off 1 base at V and 4 bases at J, with 8 bases between the two ends. The germline V gene encodes CDR1 FNHDT and CDR2 SITEND (reference sequence). The CDR3 covers 14 residues. CDR3: CASSISGGTGQLYF. The CDR3 bases that were read are TGTGCCAGCAGTATATCGGGGGGCACCGGG.

This clone was counted a few times. Gene names denote mouse genes. The read ends 4 residues early relative to the CDR3; the germline J gene fills the gap. This chain uses TRBV19 with TRBJ2-1; possible D gene TRBD1, 6 bases. Germline CDR1 FNHDT, CDR2 SITEND (reference sequence). The CDR3 extends over 16 amino acids. V was pared by 0 bases and J by 1 base, with 11 bases between. Partial CDR3 DNA: TGTGCCAGCAGTATAGACCGGGACACGAACTATGCT. Encoded protein: CASSIDRDTNYA. In full, the CDR3 is CASSIDRDTNYAEQFF.

With regard to this clone: The gene symbols are mouse symbols. The read ends 4 residues early relative to the CDR3; the germline J gene fills the gap. The J gene is TRBJ1-1, the V gene TRBV31, with D unclear. Germline lookup yields CDR1 GKSSPN and CDR2 SITVG. The CDR3 runs to 13 residues. Trimming pared 0 bases from V and 0 bases from J, leaving 5 bases between. CDR3 DNA, as far as it was read: TGTGCCTGGAGTCTACAGTCAAACACA. Translation: CAWSLQSNT. The full-length CDR3 reads as CAWSLQSNTEVFF.

Notes on this clone: Gene labels here are mouse ones. The CDR3 extends 4 residues past the end of the read, so its final part is completed from the germline J gene. The chain couples TRBV13-1 to TRBJ2-5; 7 nucleotides match TRBD2. This CDR3 region has 16 residues. Germline CDR1 reads NSHNY; CDR2 reads SYGAGN. V trimming: 1 base; J trimming: 0 bases; junction bases outside the gene matches: 5. The CDR3 sequence: CASSDSLGVNQDTQYF. CDR3 bases read: TGTGCCAGCAGTGATAGCCTGGGGGTTAACCAAGAC.

About this clone: All gene names here are mouse names. The read gets to within 4 residues of the CDR3 end, and the germline J gene fills in the rest. The chain has TRBV31 and TRBJ2-1, with D perhaps TRBD1 (5 bases). The CDR3 sequence is 15 residues long. Trimming left V 2 bases short and J 1 base short, with 12 bases between. Germline CDR1 and CDR2: GKSSPN and SITVG. Partial CDR3 DNA: TGTGCCTGGAGTGAGGGGAGGTTCAACTATGCT. Protein product: CAWSEGRFNYA. The complete CDR3 reads CAWSEGRFNYAEQFF.

This clone has only a few counts. Genes here carry mouse names. The read stops 4 residues short of the end of the CDR3; the missing end is completed from the germline J gene. Other DNA sequences in the sample encode the same CDR3. The chain has TRBV19 and TRBJ2-3; D is perhaps TRBD2 (5 bases). This CDR3 is 14 amino acids long. Looked up from germline, CDR1 is FNHDT and CDR2 is SITEND (reference sequence). V dropped 4 bases and J dropped 0 bases, with 9 bases sitting between them. The CDR3: CASSRWGSAETLYF. CDR3 DNA (partial): TGTGCCAGCAGTCGGTGGGGAAGTGCAGAA.

This clone was seen a handful of times. These gene names are mouse names. The read is 4 residues too short to cover the CDR3 end, so that end is filled in from the germline J gene. This sequence joins TRBV13-3 and TRBJ2-7, with 8 bases that match TRBD2. Germline V gene lookup returns CDR1 NNHDY and CDR2 SYVADS. V was clipped by 1 base and J by 0 bases; unmatched bases: 6. The CDR3 covers 16 residues. CDR3 sequence: CASSDPLGASSYEQYF. The CDR3 bases that were read are TGTGCCAGCAGTGATCCACTGGGGGCGAGCTCCTAT.

This clone was seen repeatedly, ten times or more. The gene symbols are mouse symbols. The CDR3 is cut off 4 residues early in the read; its end comes from the germline J gene. This CDR3 is also generated by other DNA sequences in the sample. The chain couples TRBV1 to TRBJ2-1; D is ambiguous. This CDR3 is built from 13 residues. The V gene's germline CDR1 is NSQYPW and CDR2 LRSPGD (reference sequence). V gave up 1 base and J gave up 4 bases, with 5 bases separating them. Partial CDR3 DNA: TGCACCTGCAGTGCAGGTGGGTATGCT. Protein product: CTCSAGGYA. The entire CDR3 is CTCSAGGYAEQFF. The variable domain in full, completed from reference TRBV1 and TRBJ2-1, reads VTLLEQNPRWRLVPRGQAVNLRCILKNSQYPWMSWYQQDLQKQLQWLFTLRSPGDKEVKSLPGADYLATRVTDTELRLQVANMSQGRTLYCTCSAGGYAEQFFGPGTRLTVL.

A word on this clone: Gene names and germline match the mouse. The observed sequence ends 4 residues before the CDR3 terminus, with the missing tail filled in from the germline J gene. At the DNA level, this CDR3 is encoded by other sequences in the same sample as well. The chain carries TRBV13-3 and TRBJ2-1; weak D call: TRBD1 (5 bases). Germline lookup yields CDR1 NNHDY and CDR2 SYVADS. This CDR3 is built from 14 residues. The V and J ends lost 2 bases and 1 base respectively, with 7 bases between them. The CDR3 reads CASSDQGNYAEQFF. The part of the CDR3 DNA that was read is TGTGCCAGCAGTGACCAGGGAAACTATGCT.